These T cell receptor beta chains were read from a single sample in a study of T-cell memory formation after mild COVID-19. MiXCR was run by TCRdb on the 5' RACE reads, yielding one entry per CDR3 protein. Of 300,000 to 350,000 distinct CDR3 sequences listed, 14% are singletons. Sequenced material: PBMCs or a T cell subset sorted from them (not recorded which). The receptors originated from a young man who had mild COVID-19 (a few samples of this study predate the infection). Cell type and time point are not known. CDR3s include the opening cysteine and the closing phenylalanine or tryptophan. Each record gives: clone size, V gene, J gene, D gene, CDR3 DNA, CDR3 protein. D genes are given only for firm matches. Clone size is given for some rows only: seen once, a few or many times, or a class if the clone is expanded.

few,TRBV20-1,TRBJ2-5,.,TGCAGTGCTGGGGGGGAGACCCAGTACTTC,CSAGGETQYF
many,TRBV27,TRBJ2-7,TRBD1,TGTGCCAGCGGATTCCGGGACAGCTACGAGCAGTACTTC,CASGFRDSYEQYF
many,TRBV7-3,TRBJ2-1,.,TGTGCCAGCAGTTCTCAGGGTGCGGGGGCTTCCTACAATGAGCAGTTCTTC,CASSSQGAGASYNEQFF
.,TRBV11-2,TRBJ2-3,TRBD2,TGTGCCAGCAGCCATCCGACTAGCGGGGGATCGACAGATACGCAGTATTTT,CASSHPTSGGSTDTQYF
many,TRBV29-1,TRBJ2-1,.,TGCAGCGTTGAGGGATCCGCAGGGGCGGTTGAGCAGTTCTTC,CSVEGSAGAVEQFF
.,TRBV29-1,TRBJ2-3,.,TGCAGCGTTCAGCACAGCAACACAGATACGCAGTATTTT,CSVQHSNTDTQYF
few,TRBV5-6,TRBJ1-2,TRBD1,TGTGCCAGCAGCCTGGGACAGACGTATGGCTACACCTTC,CASSLGQTYGYTF
few,TRBV7-2,TRBJ2-3,.,TGTGCCAGCACCCCCGCCTACTACGACACAGATACGCAGTATTTT,CASTPAYYDTDTQYF
many,TRBV29-1,TRBJ2-1,.,TGCAGCGTTGAGGGAGGACCGCAGGGGACCTACAATGAGCAGTTCTTC,CSVEGGPQGTYNEQFF
many,TRBV9,TRBJ2-2,.,TGTGCCAGCAGCGTATTCTCAAACCCTGGTGGAGCTTCCGGGGAGCTGTTTTTT,CASSVFSNPGGASGELFF
.,TRBV7-9,TRBJ2-3,.,TGTGCCAGCAGCTTAGGCCTACAGGGAGGTACGCAGTATTTT,CASSLGLQGGTQYF
few,TRBV5-1,TRBJ2-7,.,TGCGCCAGCAGCTTGGTCCAGGGGTCGGCCTACGAGCAGTACTTC,CASSLVQGSAYEQYF
few,TRBV12-3/TRBV12-4,TRBJ1-1,.,TGTGCCAGCAGTTTAAGGGAAGGGACTGAAGCTTTCTTT,CASSLREGTEAFF
many,TRBV7-2,TRBJ2-5,.,TGTGCCAGCAGCCCACCCCGTAGTTATGCGGAAGAGACCCAGTACTTC,CASSPPRSYAEETQYF
many,TRBV7-2,TRBJ2-3,.,TGTGCCAGCAGCCCACCTCCGATCACAGATACGCAGTATTTT,CASSPPPITDTQYF
.,TRBV2,TRBJ1-1,TRBD1,TGTGCCAGCCAAGGACAGGGGGTATCTGAAGCTTTCTTT,CASQGQGVSEAFF
many,TRBV5-1,TRBJ1-2,.,TGCGCCAGCAGCTTGGCTGCGGGCGAGAATGGCTACACCTTC,CASSLAAGENGYTF
many,TRBV19,TRBJ1-4,.,TGTGCCACTGGAACTTATGAAAAACTGTTTTTT,CATGTYEKLFF
many,TRBV12-3/TRBV12-4,TRBJ2-2,.,TGTGCCAGCAGTTTGCAGGGGACGATGTTTGTTGCCGGGGAGCTGTTTTTT,CASSLQGTMFVAGELFF
few,TRBV12-3/TRBV12-4,TRBJ2-7,TRBD2,TGTGCCAGCAGTTCCGGGACTAGCGGGGGGAGTTTCTACGAGCAGTACTTC,CASSSGTSGGSFYEQYF
.,TRBV6-5,TRBJ1-1,TRBD1,TGTGCCAGCCGTTACAGGGGAAGGACTGAAGCTTTCTTT,CASRYRGRTEAFF
.,TRBV20-1,TRBJ1-6,TRBD1,TGCAGTGCTTACAGGGGGGCTTCACCCCTCCACTTT,CSAYRGASPLHF
.,TRBV5-6,TRBJ2-1,.,TGTGCCAGCAGTTATTCAGGGAGATTGAATGAGCAGTTCTTC,CASSYSGRLNEQFF
few,TRBV14,TRBJ1-6,.,TGTGCCAGCAGCCAAGTTGGCTCTCCCCTCCACTTT,CASSQVGSPLHF
.,TRBV20-1,TRBJ2-3,.,TGCAGTGCCCCAAGTCCGGGCAGGGGAGAAGATACGCAGTATTTT,CSAPSPGRGEDTQYF
.,TRBV11-3,TRBJ2-5,.,TGTGCCAGCAGTTCCGACCGGGACCACACCCAGTACTTC,CASSSDRDHTQYF
.,TRBV6-6,TRBJ1-1,.,TGTGCCAGCAGTTACGAGCTAACCCGGCGAGGGAACACTGAAGCTTTCTTT,CASSYELTRRGNTEAFF
many,TRBV7-2,TRBJ2-1,TRBD2,TGTGCCAGCAGCCTAGGGACTATCCATGAGCAGTTCTTC,CASSLGTIHEQFF
few,TRBV7-8,TRBJ2-1,.,TGTGCCAGCAGCCGTTACCGGGACCACGCCAACAATGAGCAGTTCTTC,CASSRYRDHANNEQFF
few,TRBV20-1,TRBJ2-5,.,TGCAGTGCCCTGCTACCTGACCAAGAGACCCAGTACTTC,CSALLPDQETQYF
many,TRBV11-2,TRBJ1-1,.,TGTGCCAGCAGCTTAGCCACAGGTGCTGGACACACTGAAGCTTTCTTT,CASSLATGAGHTEAFF
.,TRBV27,TRBJ2-7,TRBD1,TGTGCCAGCAGTTTAGCCGGGACAGGGGTGCGGGAGCAGTACTTC,CASSLAGTGVREQYF
few,TRBV9,TRBJ1-4,.,TGTGCCAGCAGCACCGGACGGAACTTTGCAACTAATGAAAAACTGTTTTTT,CASSTGRNFATNEKLFF
few,TRBV28,TRBJ2-2,.,TGTGCCAGCAGCCAGGAAGTCAGAGCAGCAGCCACCGGGGAGCTGTTTTTT,CASSQEVRAAATGELFF
.,TRBV27,TRBJ2-7,TRBD2,TGTGCCATCCGGGGGGGCAGCTCCTACGAGCAGTACTTC,CAIRGGSSYEQYF
.,TRBV5-6,TRBJ2-3,TRBD1,TGTGCCAGCAGCCCCGGGACAGGGTGGGGTACGCAGTATTTT,CASSPGTGWGTQYF
.,TRBV5-1,TRBJ1-1,.,TGCGCCAGCAGCTTAAGGGCCGCGGACACTGAAGCTTTCTTT,CASSLRAADTEAFF
.,TRBV24-1,TRBJ2-3,.,TGTGCCACCAGTGATTTGCGGGGCACAGATACGCAGTATTTT,CATSDLRGTDTQYF
.,TRBV7-9,TRBJ1-3,.,TGTGCCAGCAGCTTAGAGGTCACGGTGATAAACACCATATATTTT,CASSLEVTVINTIYF
.,TRBV9,TRBJ2-2,TRBD2,TGTGCCAGCAGCGTTTCAGGTCTAGCGGGGAGTCGGAACACCGGGGAGCTGTTTTTT,CASSVSGLAGSRNTGELFF
.,TRBV7-9,TRBJ1-4,.,TGTGCCAGCAGCGAATCGCGGGACCCCAATGAAAAACTGTTTTTT,CASSESRDPNEKLFF
few,TRBV7-9,TRBJ2-6,.,TGTGCCAGCAGCCAAACAGGGCCCCTGGCCAACGTCCTGACTTTC,CASSQTGPLANVLTF
few,TRBV6-2/TRBV6-3,TRBJ1-5,.,TGTGCCAGCAGTTACCTCTCGGCAGGGGAACAGCCCCAGCATTTT,CASSYLSAGEQPQHF
.,TRBV5-6,TRBJ2-2,TRBD1,TGTGCCAGCAGCTTGGCGTGGACAGGTACCGGGGAGCTGTTTTTT,CASSLAWTGTGELFF
few,TRBV30,TRBJ2-7,.,TGTGCCTGGAGTAAATTATACGAGCAGTACTTC,CAWSKLYEQYF
.,TRBV18,TRBJ2-6,.,TGTGCCAGCTACAATTCGGCTGGGGCCAACGTCCTGACTTTC,CASYNSAGANVLTF
.,TRBV6-5,TRBJ1-2,.,TGTGCCAGCAGTACGGACAGCGGAGGCTACACCTTC,CASSTDSGGYTF